This is a list of T cell receptor beta chains from one sample in a study of shared clonotypes between healthy human individuals. The repertoire was sequenced with immunoSEQ multiplex PCR; TCRdb's copy has only in-frame clones and lacks some. The table has about 1.5 million clones, roughly 95% seen once. The specimen sequenced was naive CD4+ T cells sorted from blood. These receptors all come from a man aged 30-40 years in good health. The CDR3 runs from the conserved cysteine through the conserved F or W. The order of the fields is V gene, J gene, D gene, clone size, CDR3 DNA, CDR3 protein. A D gene is named only where the DNA matches it firmly. Rows give clone size only sometimes, using once, few, many, or a class for an expanded clone.

TRBV19	TRBJ1-5	TRBD1	NA	TGTGCCAGTAGTATTTCAGGGGGCCACGGTCAGCCCCAGCATTTT	CASSISGGHGQPQHF
TRBV7-6	TRBJ2-5	TRBD2	NA	TGTGCCAGCAGCTTAGCGCTCTCAGTGCCGCCATGGCGGGAGGGAAAAGAGACCCAGTACTTC	CASSLALSVPPWREGKETQYF
TRBV29-1	TRBJ2-3	TRBD2	NA	TGCAGCGTGGAAACTAGCGGGGGGAGCACAGATACGCAGTATTTT	CSVETSGGSTDTQYF
TRBV11-2	TRBJ2-1	NA	once	TGTGCCAGCAGCCTTGACAGGTTTGAGCAGTTCTTC	CASSLDRFEQFF
TRBV5-6	TRBJ2-7	TRBD2	NA	TGTGCCAGCAGTTTTAGCGGGAGCGACTACGAGCAGTACTTC	CASSFSGSDYEQYF
TRBV27	TRBJ2-3	NA	few	TGTGCCAGCAGCGTATACGGCACAGATACGCAGTATTTT	CASSVYGTDTQYF
TRBV10-3	TRBJ1-1	NA	NA	TGTGCCATCAGTGAGAAGGGTGTAGACACTGAAGCTTTCTTT	CAISEKGVDTEAFF
TRBV28	TRBJ2-5	TRBD2	NA	TGTGCCAGCAGTTTCTCTCGACTAGCGGGAGTGGGGGAGACCCAGTACTTC	CASSFSRLAGVGETQYF
TRBV2	TRBJ2-7	TRBD1	NA	TGTGCCAGCAGGCCCAGGGACAGCTACGAGCAGTACTTC	CASRPRDSYEQYF
TRBV7-3	TRBJ2-1	NA	NA	TGTGCCAGCAGCCGCCCGGGACAAGGCTACAATGAGCAGTTCTTC	CASSRPGQGYNEQFF
TRBV2	TRBJ2-3	NA	NA	TGTGCCAGCAGTGGGCTCGGCACAGATACGCAGTATTTT	CASSGLGTDTQYF
TRBV7-2	TRBJ1-4	NA	once	TGTGCCAGCAGCCCTGGACGAACTAATGAAAAACTGTTTTTT	CASSPGRTNEKLFF
TRBV7-9	TRBJ1-3	NA	NA	TGTGCCAGCAGCTACGAACCCTTTGGCTCTGGAAACACCATATATTTT	CASSYEPFGSGNTIYF
TRBV12-2	TRBJ2-7	NA	NA	TGTGCAAGTCGTCGAGTATTCCCCGGCGAGCAGTACTTC	CASRRVFPGEQYF
TRBV6-1	TRBJ2-3	NA	NA	TGTGCCAGCAGTGCCTTGACGGGCGGGGTCACAGATACGCAGTATTTT	CASSALTGGVTDTQYF
TRBV18	TRBJ2-1	NA	NA	TGTGCCAGCTCACCAAGGACTGGCTCCTACAATGAGCAGTTCTTC	CASSPRTGSYNEQFF